This T cell receptor (beta chain) was recovered during a study of vaccination effects on CD4 cells after COVID-19 (dated by TCRdb to between 2022 and 2023). For the wider study: In the ViraFEST assay, PBMC were stimulated with viral peptide pools, and antigen-specific CD4+ T cell clonotypes were then identified by expansion using TCR sequencing. Around 2 million PBMC per well were cultured in IMDM with 5% human AB serum, 10 IU/ml IL-2 and gentamicin, plus 10 ug/ml peptides. A total of 10 COVID-19 convalescent patients and a few SARS-CoV-2-naive healthy vaccine recipients were included in the full study. Post-vaccine samples across the study were collected a median of 72 days after the second dose, with a range of 14 to 241. In both COVID-19 convalescent patients and infection-naive vaccine recipients, the study compared SARS-CoV-2 spike-specific CD4+ TCR repertoires from before mRNA vaccination with those from after it. Cultures from other donors in the study were sequenced with the Oncomine TCR Beta short-read assay on an Illumina iSeq 100. General findings and caveats noted by the study authors: Clones induced by infection and clones induced by vaccination both contracted markedly at late timepoints after vaccination, which fits with T cell responses waning over time. Only a small number of convalescent patients were included, and no early post-infection timepoints were available, which limited the study. In healthy vaccine recipients, vaccine-induced clones were almost all SARS-CoV-2 mono-reactive, with only 1 of 255 cross-reactive with common cold coronaviruses.

Library method: the immunoSEQ multiplex PCR assay. DNA from the cultured, isolated CD4+ T cells was subjected to TCR beta CDR3 sequencing. In the authors' own workflow: Non-productive TCR sequences were removed and reads were trimmed to the CDR3 region, keeping CDR3s of at least 7 amino acids. The MANAFEST web app was used to pick out antigen-specific clonotypes by comparing their expansion in peptide wells with that in reference cultures. To count as positive, a clone had to show expansion at FDR<0.05 compared with the reference and with all other wells, an odds ratio above 5, and a frequency above 0.1% in two replicate wells. Cross-reactive clonotypes were defined as significantly expanded in SARS-CoV-2 spike wells and in at least one common cold coronavirus spike condition. Using the stringdist R package, CDR3 similarity was measured by Levenshtein distance, and unrooted trees were constructed with ape in R 3.6.1. What TCRdb holds here is the immuneACCESS table cut down to in-frame rearrangements. Part of the clones is not present; checked against another copy, under half of the missing clones reflect an unresolved V gene, and the others are unexplained. That table is the source of V, J and clone size, and D and trimming were worked out from the DNA. For this sample there are 47,000 or so clones; 60% to 75% appear just once. The ten largest make up 6.5% to 8.5% of the sample.

Remarks on this clone: Its antigen is unknown. Per-base qualities were not stored, and no clone one base away is much larger.

Cut back by 8 bases and 5 bases, the V and J ends lie 37 bases apart. Including the terminal cysteine and phenylalanine, the CDR3 comprises 21 residues. Only the CDR3 portion is preserved as DNA: 63 bases, with reading frame beginning at the first base. The CDR1 and CDR2 encoded by the germline V gene (reference sequence) are LNHDA and SQIVND. After less than 13 days of culture, CD4+ T cells were isolated with the EasySep CD4+ T cell isolation kit. Participants received two doses of either the BNT162b2 or the mRNA-1273 mRNA SARS-CoV-2 vaccine. Negative nucleocapsid antibody results before and after vaccination confirmed that the healthy vaccine recipients had no prior SARS-CoV-2 infection. Half of the culture medium was replaced with fresh IL-2-containing medium on days 3 and 7. Unless otherwise noted, each peptide stimulation condition was cultured in triplicate wells. Using Ficoll-Paque Plus gradient centrifugation, PBMC were separated from whole blood and then either used fresh or cryopreserved at -140C. Genomic DNA was extracted from cultured CD4+ T cells with the QIAamp micro DNA kit.

The chain was built from TRBV19 and TRBJ2-4, with an unclear D gene assignment. Material: CD4+ T cells from PBMCs cultured without peptide, obtained after COVID-19 vaccination. The sequence derives from a human donor who received a COVID-19 vaccine. CDR3 loop: CASQSGPWEPGRKRKENIQYF. The DNA sequence is TGTGCCAGTCAGTCTGGTCCTTGGGAACCGGGCAGAAAAAGAAAGGAAAACATTCAGTACTTC.